This T cell receptor beta chain was identified during a study of beta chain features in type 1 diabetes. Study information: Sorted cells numbering roughly 98,000,000 were examined across all samples.

Germline lookup yields CDR1 SNHLY and CDR2 FYNNEI. V was trimmed by 3 bases and J by 6 bases, leaving 16 bases between them. The CDR3 loop spans 15 amino acids. A sort by CD45RO/CCR7/CD25/CD127/CD95/CD27 yielded CD4+ naive, central memory, regulatory and stem cell-like memory cells. There are a few counts of this clone. Sequencing targeted expressed TCRB transcripts, as all isolated RNA had been reverse transcribed. Assay: immunoSEQ multiplex PCR; the TCRdb copy retains only in-frame clones and omits some. The data contain about 140,000 clones, 9.7% of them singletons. This TCR was sampled from a woman aged 40 to 49 in good health. This chain joins TRBV2 and TRBJ2-3; D possibly corresponds to TRBD1 (5 bases). Material: central memory CD4+ T cells from blood. CDR3 DNA sequence: TGTGCCAGCAGTGAGTTGCAGGGATCCTCCGATACGCAGTATTTT. Its protein is CASSELQGSSDTQYF.